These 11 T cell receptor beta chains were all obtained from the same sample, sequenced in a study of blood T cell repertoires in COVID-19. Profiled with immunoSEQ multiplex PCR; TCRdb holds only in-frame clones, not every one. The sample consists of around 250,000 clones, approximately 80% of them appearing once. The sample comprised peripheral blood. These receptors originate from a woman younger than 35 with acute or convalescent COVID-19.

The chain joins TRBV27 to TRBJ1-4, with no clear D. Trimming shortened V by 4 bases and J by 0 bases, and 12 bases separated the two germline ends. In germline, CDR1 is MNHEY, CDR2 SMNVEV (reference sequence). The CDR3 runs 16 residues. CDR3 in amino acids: CASSSRRPATNEKLFF. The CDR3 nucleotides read TGTGCCAGCAGTTCCCGGAGACCGGCAACTAATGAAAAACTGTTTTTT.

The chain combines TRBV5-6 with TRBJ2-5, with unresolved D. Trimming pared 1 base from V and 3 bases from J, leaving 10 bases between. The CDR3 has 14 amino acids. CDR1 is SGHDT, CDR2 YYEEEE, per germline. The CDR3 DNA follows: TGTGCCAGCAGCTTGAGCCCGAAAAAAGAGACCCAGTACTTC. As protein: CASSLSPKKETQYF.

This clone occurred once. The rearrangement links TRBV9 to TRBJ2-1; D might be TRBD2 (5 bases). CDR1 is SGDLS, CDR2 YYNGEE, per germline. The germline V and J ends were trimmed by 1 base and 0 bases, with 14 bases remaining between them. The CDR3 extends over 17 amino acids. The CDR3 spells CASSVLGSGSSYNEQFF. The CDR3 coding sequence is TGTGCCAGCAGCGTATTGGGGAGCGGAAGCTCCTACAATGAGCAGTTCTTC.

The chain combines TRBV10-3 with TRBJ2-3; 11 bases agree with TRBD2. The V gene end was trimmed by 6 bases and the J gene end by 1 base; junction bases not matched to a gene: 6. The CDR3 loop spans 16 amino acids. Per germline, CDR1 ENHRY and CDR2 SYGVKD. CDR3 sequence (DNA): TGTGCCATCAGCTCAGCGGGACTAGCGGGCACAGATACGCAGTATTTT. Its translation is CAISSAGLAGTDTQYF.

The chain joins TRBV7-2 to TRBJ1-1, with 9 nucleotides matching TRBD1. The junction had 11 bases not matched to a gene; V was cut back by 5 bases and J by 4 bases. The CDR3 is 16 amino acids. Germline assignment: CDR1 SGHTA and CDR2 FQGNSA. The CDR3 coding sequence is TGTGCCAGCAGCCCGGGACAGGGTACTCCGGGCACTGAAGCTTTCTTT. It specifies CASSPGQGTPGTEAFF.

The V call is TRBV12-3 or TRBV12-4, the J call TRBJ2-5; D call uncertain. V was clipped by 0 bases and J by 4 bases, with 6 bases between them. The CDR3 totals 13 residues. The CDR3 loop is CASSLAVGETQYF. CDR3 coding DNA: TGTGCCAGCAGTTTAGCAGTCGGAGAGACCCAGTACTTC.

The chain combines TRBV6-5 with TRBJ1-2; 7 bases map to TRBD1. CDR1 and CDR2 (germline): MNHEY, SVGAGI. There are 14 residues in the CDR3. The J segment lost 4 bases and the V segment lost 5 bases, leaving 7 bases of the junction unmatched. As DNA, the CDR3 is TGTGCCAGCAGTCGTACCTGGGACAGCTATGGCTACACCTTC. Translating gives CASSRTWDSYGYTF.

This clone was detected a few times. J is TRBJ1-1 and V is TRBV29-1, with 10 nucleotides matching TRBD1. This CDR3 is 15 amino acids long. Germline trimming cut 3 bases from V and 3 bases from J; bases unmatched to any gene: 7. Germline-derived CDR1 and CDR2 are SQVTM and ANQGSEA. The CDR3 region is CSVEKGQGSYTEAFF. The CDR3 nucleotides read TGCAGCGTTGAGAAGGGACAGGGGTCCTACACTGAAGCTTTCTTT.

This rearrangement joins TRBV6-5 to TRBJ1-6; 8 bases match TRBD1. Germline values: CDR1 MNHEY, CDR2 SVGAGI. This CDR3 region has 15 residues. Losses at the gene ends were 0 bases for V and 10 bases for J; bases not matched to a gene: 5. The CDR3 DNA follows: TGTGCCAGCAGTTACTCACAGGGGGGTGGCTCACCCCTCCACTTT. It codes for CASSYSQGGGSPLHF.

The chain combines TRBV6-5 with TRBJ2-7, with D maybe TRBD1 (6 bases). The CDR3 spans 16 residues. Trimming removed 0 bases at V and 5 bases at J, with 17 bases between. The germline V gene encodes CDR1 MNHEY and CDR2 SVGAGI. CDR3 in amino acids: CASSYSKSGAGNEQYF. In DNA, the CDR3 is TGTGCCAGCAGTTACTCGAAATCAGGGGCCGGGAACGAGCAGTACTTC.

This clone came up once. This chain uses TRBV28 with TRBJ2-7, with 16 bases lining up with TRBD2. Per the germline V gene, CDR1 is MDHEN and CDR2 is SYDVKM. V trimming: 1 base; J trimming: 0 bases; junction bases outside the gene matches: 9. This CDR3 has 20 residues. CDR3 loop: CASSLFWGLAGGISSYEQYF. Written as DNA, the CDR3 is TGTGCCAGCAGTTTATTCTGGGGACTAGCGGGAGGGATCAGCTCCTACGAGCAGTACTTC.